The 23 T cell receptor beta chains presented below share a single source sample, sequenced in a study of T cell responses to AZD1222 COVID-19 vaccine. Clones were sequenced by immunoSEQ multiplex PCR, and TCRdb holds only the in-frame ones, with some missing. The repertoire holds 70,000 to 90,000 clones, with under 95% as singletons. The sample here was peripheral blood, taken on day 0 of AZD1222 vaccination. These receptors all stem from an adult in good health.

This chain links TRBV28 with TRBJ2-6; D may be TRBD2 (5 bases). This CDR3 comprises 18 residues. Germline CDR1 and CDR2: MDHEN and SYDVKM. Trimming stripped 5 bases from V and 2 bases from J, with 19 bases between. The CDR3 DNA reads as TGTGCCAGCAGTCTTGGCGGGCCCGGCGGGCCTGGGGCCAACGTCCTGACTTTC. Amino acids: CASSLGGPGGPGANVLTF.

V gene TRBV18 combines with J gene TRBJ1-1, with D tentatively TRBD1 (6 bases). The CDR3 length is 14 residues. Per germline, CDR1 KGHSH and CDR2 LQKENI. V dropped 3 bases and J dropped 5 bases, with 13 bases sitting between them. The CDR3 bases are TGTGCCAGCTCACCCACTGGACAGACAACTGAAGCTTTCTTT. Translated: CASSPTGQTTEAFF.

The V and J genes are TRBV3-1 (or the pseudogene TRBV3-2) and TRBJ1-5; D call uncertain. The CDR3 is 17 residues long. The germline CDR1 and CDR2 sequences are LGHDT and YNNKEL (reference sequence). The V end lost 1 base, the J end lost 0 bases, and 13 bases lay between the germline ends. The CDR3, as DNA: TGTGCCAGCAGCCAAGCCCTACCTGGCAGTAGCAATCAGCCCCAGCATTTT. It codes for CASSQALPGSSNQPQHF.

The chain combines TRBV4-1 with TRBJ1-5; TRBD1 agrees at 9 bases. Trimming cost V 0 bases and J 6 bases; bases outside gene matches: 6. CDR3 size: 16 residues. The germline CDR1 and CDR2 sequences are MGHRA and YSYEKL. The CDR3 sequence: CASSQDFTGGSQPQHF. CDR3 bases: TGCGCCAGCAGCCAAGACTTTACAGGGGGCTCTCAGCCCCAGCATTTT.

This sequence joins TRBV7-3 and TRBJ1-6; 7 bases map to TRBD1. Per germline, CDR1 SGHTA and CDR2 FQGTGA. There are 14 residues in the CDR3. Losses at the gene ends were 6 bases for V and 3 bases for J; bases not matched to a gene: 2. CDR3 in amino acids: CASSRDSYNSPLHF. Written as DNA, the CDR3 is TGTGCCAGCAGTAGGGACAGCTATAATTCACCCCTCCACTTT. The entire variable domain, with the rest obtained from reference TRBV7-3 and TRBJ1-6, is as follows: GAGVSQTPSNKVTEKGKYVELRCDPISGHTALYWYRQSLGQGPEFLIYFQGTGAADDSGLPNDRFFAVRPEGSVSTLKIQRTERGDSAVYLCASSRDSYNSPLHFGNGTRLTVT.

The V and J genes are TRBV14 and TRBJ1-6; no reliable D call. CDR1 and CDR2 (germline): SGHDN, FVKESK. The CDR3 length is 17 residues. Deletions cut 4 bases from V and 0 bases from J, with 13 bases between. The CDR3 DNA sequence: TGTGCCAGCAGCCCTAGAAGGAGTCGCTCCTATAATTCACCCCTCCACTTT. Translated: CASSPRRSRSYNSPLHF. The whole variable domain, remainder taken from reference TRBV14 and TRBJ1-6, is EAGVTQFPSHSVIEKGQTVTLRCDPISGHDNLYWYRRVMGKEIKFLLHFVKESKQDESGMPNNRFLAERTGGTYSTLKVQPAELEDSGVYFCASSPRRSRSYNSPLHFGNGTRLTVT.

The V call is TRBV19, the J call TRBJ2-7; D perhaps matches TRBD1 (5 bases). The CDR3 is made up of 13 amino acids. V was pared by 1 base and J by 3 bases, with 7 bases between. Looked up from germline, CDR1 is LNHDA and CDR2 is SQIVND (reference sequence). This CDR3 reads CASSIADNYEQYF. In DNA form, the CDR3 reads TGTGCCAGTAGTATAGCGGACAACTACGAGCAGTACTTC.

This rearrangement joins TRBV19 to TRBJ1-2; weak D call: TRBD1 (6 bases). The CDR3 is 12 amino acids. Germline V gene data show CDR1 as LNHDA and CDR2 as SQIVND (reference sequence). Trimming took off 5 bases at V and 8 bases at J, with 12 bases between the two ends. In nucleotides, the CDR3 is TGTGCCAGTAGTGTTGGACAGCACGGCTACACCTTC. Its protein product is CASSVGQHGYTF.

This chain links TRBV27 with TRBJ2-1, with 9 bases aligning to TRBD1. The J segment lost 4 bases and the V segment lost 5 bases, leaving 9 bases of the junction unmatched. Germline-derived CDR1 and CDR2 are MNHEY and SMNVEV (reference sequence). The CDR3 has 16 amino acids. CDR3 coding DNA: TGTGCCAGCAGTCGCACCCCGGGACAGGGTTACAATGAGCAGTTCTTC. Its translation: CASSRTPGQGYNEQFF.

The CDR3 region is CASSMRRANTEAFF. The CDR3 bases are TGTGCCAGTAGTATGCGAAGGGCGAACACTGAAGCTTTCTTT. The chain is built from TRBV19 and TRBJ1-1; D is uncertain. V was trimmed by 3 bases and J by 1 base, leaving 9 bases between them. The CDR3 totals 14 residues. The germline gives CDR1 LNHDA, CDR2 SQIVND (reference sequence).

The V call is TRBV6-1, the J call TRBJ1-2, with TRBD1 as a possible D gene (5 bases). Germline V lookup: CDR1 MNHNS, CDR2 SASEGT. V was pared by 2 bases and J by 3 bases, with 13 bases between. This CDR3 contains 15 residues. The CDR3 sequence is CASSEIRGVDYGYTF. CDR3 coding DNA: TGTGCCAGCAGTGAAATTCGGGGGGTAGACTATGGCTACACCTTC.

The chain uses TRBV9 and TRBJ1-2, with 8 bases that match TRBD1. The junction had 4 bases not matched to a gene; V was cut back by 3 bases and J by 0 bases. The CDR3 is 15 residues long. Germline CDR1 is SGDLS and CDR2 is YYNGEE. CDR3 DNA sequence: TGTGCCAGCAGCGCCGCACAGGGGGCTAACTATGGCTACACCTTC. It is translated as CASSAAQGANYGYTF.

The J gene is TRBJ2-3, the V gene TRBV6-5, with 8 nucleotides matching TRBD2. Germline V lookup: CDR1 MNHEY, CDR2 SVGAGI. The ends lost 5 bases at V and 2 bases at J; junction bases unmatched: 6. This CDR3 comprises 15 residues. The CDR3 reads CASSPRTSTTDTQYF. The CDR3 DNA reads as TGTGCCAGCAGTCCCCGGACTAGCACCACAGATACGCAGTATTTT.

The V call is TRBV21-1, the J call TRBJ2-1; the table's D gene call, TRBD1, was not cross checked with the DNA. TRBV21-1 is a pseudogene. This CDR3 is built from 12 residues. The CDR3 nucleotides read TGTGCCAGAGGACAGGGCGGCAATGAGCAGTTCTTC. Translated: CARGQGGNEQFF.

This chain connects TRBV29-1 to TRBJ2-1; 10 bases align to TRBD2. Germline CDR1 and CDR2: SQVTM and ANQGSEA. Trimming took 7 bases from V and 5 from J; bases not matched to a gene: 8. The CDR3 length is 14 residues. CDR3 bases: TGCAGCGCCCTAACTAGCGGGGCAAACAATGAGCAGTTCTTC. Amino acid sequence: CSALTSGANNEQFF.

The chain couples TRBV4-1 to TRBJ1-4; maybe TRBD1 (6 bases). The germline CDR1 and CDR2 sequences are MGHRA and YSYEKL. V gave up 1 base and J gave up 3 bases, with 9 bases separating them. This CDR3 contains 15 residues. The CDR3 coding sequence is TGCGCCAGCAGCCAAGGAGGACAGCCTAATGAAAAACTGTTTTTT. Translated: CASSQGGQPNEKLFF.

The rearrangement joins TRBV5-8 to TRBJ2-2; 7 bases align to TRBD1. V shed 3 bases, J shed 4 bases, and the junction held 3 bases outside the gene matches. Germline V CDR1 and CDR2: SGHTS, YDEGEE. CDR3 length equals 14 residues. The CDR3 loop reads CASSSGQRTGELFF. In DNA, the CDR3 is TGTGCCAGCAGCTCGGGACAGCGCACCGGGGAGCTGTTTTTT.

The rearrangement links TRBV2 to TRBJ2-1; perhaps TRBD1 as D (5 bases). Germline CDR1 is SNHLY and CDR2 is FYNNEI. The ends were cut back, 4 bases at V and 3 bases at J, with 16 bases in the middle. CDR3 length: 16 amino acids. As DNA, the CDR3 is TGTGCCAGCAGTGGCCGGCAGGGCGGTAGCTACAATGAGCAGTTCTTC. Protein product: CASSGRQGGSYNEQFF.

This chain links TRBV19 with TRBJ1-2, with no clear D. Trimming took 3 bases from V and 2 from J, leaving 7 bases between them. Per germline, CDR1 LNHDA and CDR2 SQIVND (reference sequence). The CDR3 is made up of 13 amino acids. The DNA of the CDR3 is TGTGCCAGTAGTATCGACGGGAACTATGGCTACACCTTC. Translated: CASSIDGNYGYTF.

As DNA, the CDR3 is TGTGCCGCCGGGCAGGGACACTCCTACGAGCAGTACTTC. Translated, it gives CAAGQGHSYEQYF. The genes are TRBV28 and TRBJ2-7, with D perhaps matching TRBD1 (6 bases). This CDR3 region has 13 residues. Germline V gives CDR1 MDHEN, CDR2 SYDVKM. The V gene lost 11 bases and the J gene lost 0 bases, with 14 bases spanning the gap. The full variable domain, rest sourced from reference TRBV28 and TRBJ2-7, is DVKVTQSSRYLVKRTGEKVFLECVQDMDHENMFWYRQDPGLGLRLIYFSYDVKMKEKGDIPEGYSVSREKKERFSLILESASTNQTSMYLCAAGQGHSYEQYFGPGTRLTVT.

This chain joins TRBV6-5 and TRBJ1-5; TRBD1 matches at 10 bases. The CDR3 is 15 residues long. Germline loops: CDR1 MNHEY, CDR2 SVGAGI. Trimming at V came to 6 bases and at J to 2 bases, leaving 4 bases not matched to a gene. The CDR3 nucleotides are TGTGCCAGCAGCGTGGACAGGGGGGGCAATCAGCCCCAGCATTTT. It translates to CASSVDRGGNQPQHF.

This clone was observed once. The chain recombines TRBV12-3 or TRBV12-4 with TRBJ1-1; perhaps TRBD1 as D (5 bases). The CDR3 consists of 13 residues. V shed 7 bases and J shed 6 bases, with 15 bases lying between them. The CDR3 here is CASNLVGAPEAFF. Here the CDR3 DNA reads TGTGCCAGCAATCTTGTAGGGGCGCCTGAAGCTTTCTTT.

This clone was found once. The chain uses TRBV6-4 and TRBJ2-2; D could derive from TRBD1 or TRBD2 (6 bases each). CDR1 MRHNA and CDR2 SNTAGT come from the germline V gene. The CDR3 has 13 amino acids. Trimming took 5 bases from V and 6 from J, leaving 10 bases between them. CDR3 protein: CASSKGGSGELFF. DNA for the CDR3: TGTGCCAGCAGTAAGGGGGGTTCCGGGGAGCTGTTTTTT.